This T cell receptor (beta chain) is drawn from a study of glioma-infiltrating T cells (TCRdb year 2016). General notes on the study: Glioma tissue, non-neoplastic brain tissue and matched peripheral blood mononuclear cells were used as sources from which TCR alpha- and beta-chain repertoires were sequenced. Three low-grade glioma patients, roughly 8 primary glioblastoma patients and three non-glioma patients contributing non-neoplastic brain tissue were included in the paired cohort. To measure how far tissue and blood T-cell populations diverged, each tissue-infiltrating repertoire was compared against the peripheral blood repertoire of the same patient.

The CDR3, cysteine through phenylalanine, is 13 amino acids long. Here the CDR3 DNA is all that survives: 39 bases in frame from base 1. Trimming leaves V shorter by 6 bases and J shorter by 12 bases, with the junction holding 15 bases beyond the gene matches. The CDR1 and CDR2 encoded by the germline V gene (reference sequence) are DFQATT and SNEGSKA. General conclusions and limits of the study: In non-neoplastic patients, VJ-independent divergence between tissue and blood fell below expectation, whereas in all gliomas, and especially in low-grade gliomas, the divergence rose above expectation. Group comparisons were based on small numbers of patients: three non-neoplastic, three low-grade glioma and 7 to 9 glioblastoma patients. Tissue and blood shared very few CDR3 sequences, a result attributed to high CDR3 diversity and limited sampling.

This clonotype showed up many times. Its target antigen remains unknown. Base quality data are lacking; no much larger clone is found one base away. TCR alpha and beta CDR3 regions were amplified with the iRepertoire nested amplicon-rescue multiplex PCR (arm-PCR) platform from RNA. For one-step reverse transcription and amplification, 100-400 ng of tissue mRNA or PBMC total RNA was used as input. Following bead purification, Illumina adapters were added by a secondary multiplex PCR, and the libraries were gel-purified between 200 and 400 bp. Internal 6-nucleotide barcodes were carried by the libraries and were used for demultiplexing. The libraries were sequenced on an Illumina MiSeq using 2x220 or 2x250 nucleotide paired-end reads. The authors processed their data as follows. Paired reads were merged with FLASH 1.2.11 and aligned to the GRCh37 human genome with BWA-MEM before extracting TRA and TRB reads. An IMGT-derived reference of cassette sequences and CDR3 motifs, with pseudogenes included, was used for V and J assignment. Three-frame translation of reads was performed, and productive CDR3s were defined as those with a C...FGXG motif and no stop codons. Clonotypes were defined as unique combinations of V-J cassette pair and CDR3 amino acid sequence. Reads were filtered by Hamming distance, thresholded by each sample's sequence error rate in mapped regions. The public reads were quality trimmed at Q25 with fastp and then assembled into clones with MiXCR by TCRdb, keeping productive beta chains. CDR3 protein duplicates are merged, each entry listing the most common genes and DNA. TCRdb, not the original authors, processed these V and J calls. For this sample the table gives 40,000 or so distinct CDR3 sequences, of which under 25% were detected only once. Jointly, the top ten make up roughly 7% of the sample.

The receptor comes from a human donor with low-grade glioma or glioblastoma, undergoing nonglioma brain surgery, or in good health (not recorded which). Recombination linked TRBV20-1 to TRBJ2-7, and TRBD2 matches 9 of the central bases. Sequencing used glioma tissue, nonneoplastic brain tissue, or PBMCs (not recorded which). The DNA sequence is TGCAGTGCCCTACCCCCCCCTAGCGGGATATTGTACTTC. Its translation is CSALPPPSGILYF.